This T cell receptor beta chain stems from a study of T cell responses to AZD1222 COVID-19 vaccine. Study-level background: The analysis combined second doses at about 4 or about 12 weeks.

Points on this clone: Its antigen is currently unknown.

Findings and caveats of the study: As reported, nearly half of all spike-specific TCRs target variant regions that are unmutated. White British ancestry dominated among donors, who included more females, and clonal diversity was possibly underestimated. Baseline antibody screening turned up just six or seven seropositive AZD1222 recipients.

Here immunoSEQ multiplex PCR was the method, and the copy in TCRdb shows in-frame clones only, minus some. The sample includes 80,000 to 100,000 clones, 88% seen only once; the top ten take 5.8%. Here the sequenced sample was peripheral blood, taken on day 0 of AZD1222 vaccination. This sequence originates from an adult in good health.

CDR3 in amino acids: CSVGTASGANVLTF. CDR3 in DNA: TGCAGCGTTGGGACGGCTTCTGGGGCCAACGTCCTGACTTTC. This chain links TRBV29-1 with TRBJ2-6, with D unresolved. Germline values: CDR1 SQVTM, CDR2 ANQGSEA. This CDR3 has 14 residues. V lost 4 bases to trimming and J lost 1 base, with 8 bases between them. Full variable domain (remainder filled in from reference TRBV29-1 and TRBJ2-6): SAVISQKPSRDICQRGTSLTIQCQVDSQVTMMFWYRQQPGQSLTLIATANQGSEATYESGFVIDKFPISRPNLTFSTLTVSNMSPEDSSIYLCSVGTASGANVLTFGAGSRLTVL.